The 13 T cell receptor beta chains given below trace back to one sample, sequenced in a study of T cells in Graves' hyperthyroidism and ophthalmopathy. Using RNA transcripts as the source, TCR beta CDR3 regions were amplified. In the first-round RT-PCR of the TCR CDR3, the HTBI primer set was used. Using its own MiXCR run on the multiplex PCR reads, TCRdb lists one record per CDR3 protein. The sample lists about 350,000 distinct CDR3 sequences; roughly an eighth were seen once. The sequenced sample consisted of blood. The receptors derive from a woman aged 40 to 50 with Graves' ophthalmopathy.

Remarks on this clonotype: Possible read error: a much larger clone is one base away. The chain links TRBV10-1 to TRBJ2-1, with 10 bases identical to TRBD2. In germline, CDR1 is WNHNN, CDR2 SYGVQD (reference sequence). The CDR3 has 14 residues. This CDR3 reads CTSSLAGDGNEQFF. CDR3 sequence (DNA): TGCACCAGCAGCCTAGCGGGAGACGGGAATGAGCAGTTCTTC.

This clonotype was detected ten times or more. The chain is built from TRBV10-3 and TRBJ1-6, with D possibly TRBD1 on 5 matching bases. The CDR3 runs 12 residues. V gave up 11 bases and J gave up 7 bases, with 12 bases separating them. Looked up from germline, CDR1 is ENHRY and CDR2 is SYGVKD. This CDR3 is CAHREGNSPLHF. CDR3 bases: TGTGCCCACAGAGAGGGGAATTCACCCCTCCACTTT.

The CDR3 sequence is CASSPDRGSDTQYF. DNA of the CDR3: TGTGCCAGTAGCCCGGACAGGGGCTCAGATACGCAGTATTTT. This chain connects TRBV19 to TRBJ2-3; 9 nucleotides match TRBD1. Trimming cost V 6 bases and J 4 bases; bases outside gene matches: 5. This CDR3 comprises 14 residues. Germline V gene lookup returns CDR1 LNHDA and CDR2 SQIVND (reference sequence).

This clonotype was observed many times. V gene TRBV6-1 combines with J gene TRBJ1-5; 7 bases match TRBD1. The trim removed 5 bases at V and 6 bases at J, leaving 10 bases unmatched. The germline CDR1 and CDR2 sequences are MNHNS and SASEGT. The CDR3 spans 15 residues. CDR3 loop: CASSSGGTGAQPQHF. The CDR3, as DNA: TGTGCCAGCAGTTCAGGCGGTACAGGGGCTCAGCCCCAGCATTTT.

The chain combines TRBV10-1 with TRBJ1-6; no clear D. The CDR3 loop spans 15 amino acids. Germline loops: CDR1 WNHNN, CDR2 SYGVQD (reference sequence). V was trimmed by 0 bases and J by 7 bases, leaving 10 bases between them. CDR3 DNA sequence: TGCGCCAGCAGTGAGTCCGGACCAGGAAATTCACCCCTCCACTTT. This encodes CASSESGPGNSPLHF.

The chain links TRBV12-3 or TRBV12-4 to TRBJ2-7, with a tentative D call TRBD1 (5 bases). V was trimmed by 5 bases and J by 9 bases, leaving 11 bases between them. The CDR3 length is 11 residues. The CDR3 region is CASSPGHGQYF. The DNA of the CDR3 is TGTGCCAGCAGTCCCGGACACGGGCAGTACTTC.

A few counts support this clonotype. The CDR3 region has the DNA TGCAGTGCTAGACCACTAGTAACGGGAGTCCATGAGCAGTTCTTC. As protein: CSARPLVTGVHEQFF. J is TRBJ2-1 and V is TRBV20-1; D is possibly TRBD2 (6 bases). The CDR3 has 15 amino acids. The V end was cut by 2 bases, the J end by 8 bases, with 19 bases between. Germline assignment: CDR1 DFQATT and CDR2 SNEGSKA (reference sequence).

This clonotype has ten or more counts. The chain carries TRBV4-1 and TRBJ2-5; D call uncertain. Germline V gene data show CDR1 as MGHRA and CDR2 as YSYEKL. The V gene lost 1 base and the J gene lost 5 bases, with 8 bases spanning the gap. The CDR3 has 13 amino acids. The CDR3 spells CASSQVERETQYF. Written as DNA, the CDR3 is TGCGCCAGCAGCCAAGTCGAGAGGGAGACCCAGTACTTC.

Many counts were recorded for this clonotype. The chain links TRBV28 to TRBJ1-1; D gene ambiguous. V was clipped by 11 bases and J by 5 bases, with 3 bases between them. In germline, CDR1 is MDHEN, CDR2 SYDVKM. The CDR3 consists of 8 residues. The CDR3 DNA sequence: TGTGCCGGAACTGAAGCTTTCTTT. It yields the protein CAGTEAFF.

This clonotype was picked up many times. V is TRBV6-1 and J is TRBJ1-2; no definite D call. Trimming left V 1 base short and J 9 bases short, with 9 bases between. The CDR3 runs 12 residues. Per the germline V gene, CDR1 is MNHNS and CDR2 is SASEGT. The CDR3 bases are TGTGCCAGCAGTGAAGGTTACTGGAGCTACACCTTC. It translates to CASSEGYWSYTF.

This clonotype was seen many times. This chain connects TRBV28 to TRBJ1-2; TRBD1 agrees at 10 bases. The CDR3 has 17 amino acids. V lost 5 bases, J lost 4 bases, and 13 bases stayed unmatched. Germline lookup yields CDR1 MDHEN and CDR2 SYDVKM. The chain's CDR3 is CASSPTRTGGRGYGYTF. The DNA of the CDR3 is TGTGCCAGCAGTCCGACCAGGACAGGGGGGCGGGGCTATGGCTACACCTTC.

This clonotype was counted a few times. The rearrangement links TRBV20-1 to TRBJ2-2; possibly TRBD1 or TRBD2 for D (6 bases each). V lost 3 bases, J lost 1 base, and 18 bases lay in between. CDR3 size: 17 residues. Germline loops: CDR1 DFQATT, CDR2 SNEGSKA (reference sequence). The CDR3 sequence: CSASGGNEGVNTGELFF. CDR3 nucleotide sequence: TGCAGTGCTAGTGGGGGGAACGAGGGGGTGAACACCGGGGAGCTGTTTTTT.

The sample holds many counts of this clonotype. The chain uses TRBV28 and TRBJ2-5; 14 nucleotides line up with TRBD2. The trim removed 5 bases at V and 2 bases at J, leaving 13 bases unmatched. This CDR3 region has 19 residues. Per germline, CDR1 MDHEN and CDR2 SYDVKM. The CDR3 DNA reads as TGTGCCAGCAGTCCCCGACCGGGACTAGCGGGAGAGCATCAAGAGACCCAGTACTTC. Translating gives CASSPRPGLAGEHQETQYF.